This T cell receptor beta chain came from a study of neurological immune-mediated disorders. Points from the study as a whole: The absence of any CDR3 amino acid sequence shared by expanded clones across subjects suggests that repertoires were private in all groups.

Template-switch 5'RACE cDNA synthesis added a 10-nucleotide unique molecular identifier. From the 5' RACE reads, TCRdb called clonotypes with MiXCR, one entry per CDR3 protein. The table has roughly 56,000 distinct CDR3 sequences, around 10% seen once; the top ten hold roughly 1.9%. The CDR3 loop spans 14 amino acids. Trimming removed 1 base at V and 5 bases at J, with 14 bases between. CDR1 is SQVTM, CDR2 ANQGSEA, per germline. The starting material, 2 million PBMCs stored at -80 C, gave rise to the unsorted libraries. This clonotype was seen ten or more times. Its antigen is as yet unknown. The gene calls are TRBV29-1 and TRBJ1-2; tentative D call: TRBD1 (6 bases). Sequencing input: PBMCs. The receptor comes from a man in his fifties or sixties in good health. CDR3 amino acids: CSVEGRGQGYGYTF. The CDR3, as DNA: TGCAGCGTTGAAGGCAGGGGACAAGGGTATGGCTACACCTTC. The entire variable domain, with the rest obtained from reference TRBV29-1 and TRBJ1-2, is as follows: SAVISQKPSRDICQRGTSLTIQCQVDSQVTMMFWYRQQPGQSLTLIATANQGSEATYESGFVIDKFPISRPNLTFSTLTVSNMSPEDSSIYLCSVEGRGQGYGYTFGSGTRLTVV.